This T cell receptor (beta chain) came from a study of T-cell reconstitution after alpha-beta-depleted transplantation in children. As it was prepared, the TCRbeta library received unique molecular identifiers. In TCRdb, the PCR reads were re-called with MiXCR into one record per CDR3 protein. The table records roughly 500,000 distinct CDR3 sequences, around 19% of them present only once. V was pared by 5 bases and J by 0 bases, with 11 bases between. CDR3 length: 14 residues. CDR1 and CDR2 (germline): DFQATT, SNEGSKA (reference sequence). This clonotype was observed a few times. The clonotype originates from a human donor who donated a stem cell graft to a child with acute lymphoblastic leukemia. This material consisted of PBMCs from the stem cell graft donor, taken from the stem cell graft. The chain couples TRBV20-1 to TRBJ1-5; D perhaps matches TRBD1 (5 bases). CDR3 protein: CSARKGSSNQPQHF. CDR3 DNA sequence: TGCAGTGCTCGGAAGGGGAGTAGCAATCAGCCCCAGCATTTT.